The 7 T cell receptor beta chains in this list originate from one sample, sequenced in a study of T cells in tuberculosis. Thawed, overnight-rested PBMC were stained with GMM-loaded CD1B tetramer, viability dye and anti-CD3, then sorted. The CD1B tetramers carried C32 glucose monomycolate purified from Rhodococcus equi. Clones were sequenced by immunoSEQ multiplex PCR, and TCRdb holds only the in-frame ones, with some missing. The profile shows 70,000 to 95,000 clones, approximately 90% of them singletons. Sequenced material: CD1b-GMM tetramer-negative cells sorted from PBMCs. The origin of the receptors is an adult woman with latent tuberculosis.

The CDR3 loop reads CASQTGVQQPQHF. The CDR3 coding sequence is TGTGCCAGTCAAACAGGGGTACAACAGCCCCAGCATTTT. The chain employs TRBV28 and TRBJ1-5, with 7 bases that match TRBD1. From germline, CDR1 is MDHEN and CDR2 SYDVKM. V gave up 9 bases and J gave up 7 bases; unmatched junction bases: 9. The CDR3 is 13 amino acids.

The chain links TRBV28 to TRBJ2-7, with D perhaps matching TRBD1 (7 bases). CDR3 length: 15 residues. The V end was cut by 2 bases, the J end by 1 base, with 12 bases between. Germline CDR1 MDHEN, CDR2 SYDVKM. The CDR3 loop reads CASSLAGQLSYEQYV. The CDR3 nucleotides are TGTGCCAGCAGTTTAGCGGGACAGTTATCCTACGAGCAGTACGTC.

This clone has a single count. V gene TRBV7-2 combines with J gene TRBJ1-6; 10 bases align to TRBD1. Germline CDR1 reads SGHTA; CDR2 reads FQGNSA. Trimming took 2 bases from V and 7 from J; bases not matched to a gene: 2. This CDR3 has 15 residues. CDR3 in DNA: TGTGCCAGCAGCTTATCGGACAGGGGGAATTCACCCCTCCACTTT. As protein: CASSLSDRGNSPLHF.

This clone has only a few counts. This chain uses TRBV2 with TRBJ2-7, with TRBD1 matching over 7 bases. Looked up from germline, CDR1 is SNHLY and CDR2 is FYNNEI. V lost 6 bases and J lost 7; bases outside the gene matches: 3. This CDR3 has 11 amino acids. The CDR3 loop is CASRGGQEQYV. CDR3 DNA sequence: TGTGCCAGCAGAGGGGGACAGGAGCAGTACGTC.

This clone was seen a single time. The rearrangement joins TRBV11-2 to TRBJ2-5, with a possible D match to TRBD1 (5 bases). Trimming pared 0 bases from V and 4 bases from J, leaving 15 bases between. The CDR3 is 16 amino acids. Germline V gene sequence: CDR1 SGHAT, CDR2 FQNNGV. This chain's CDR3 is CASSLDAVRVGETQYF. The DNA of the CDR3 is TGTGCCAGCAGCTTAGATGCGGTCAGGGTGGGAGAGACCCAGTACTTC. Variable domain in full (rest from reference TRBV11-2 and TRBJ2-5): EAGVAQSPRYKIIEKRQSVAFWCNPISGHATLYWYQQILGQGPKLLIQFQNNGVVDDSQLPKDRFSAERLKGVDSTLKIQPAKLEDSAVYLCASSLDAVRVGETQYFGPGTRLLVL.

The rearrangement links TRBV6-5 to TRBJ2-5, with 12 bases lining up with TRBD2. Per the germline V gene, CDR1 is MNHEY and CDR2 is SVGAGI. V shed 4 bases, J shed 7 bases, and the junction held 10 bases outside the gene matches. This CDR3 is built from 16 residues. The CDR3 here is CASSSPSGGAIGTQYF. The CDR3 bases are TGTGCCAGCAGTTCCCCTAGCGGGGGGGCCATTGGGACCCAGTACTTC.

The chain carries TRBV18 and TRBJ2-7; TRBD1 matches 8 bases. After removal of 4 bases from V and 3 bases from J, the junction contained 5 bases not matched to a gene. The CDR3 length is 14 residues. CDR1 is KGHSH, CDR2 LQKENI, per germline. The CDR3 loop reads CASSRKTGDYEQYF. CDR3 in DNA: TGTGCCAGCTCACGCAAGACAGGGGACTACGAGCAGTACTTC.